What follows are 27 T cell receptor beta chains derived from one specimen sequenced in a study of graft-versus-host responses after intestinal transplantation. TCRdb's table, derived via immunoSEQ multiplex PCR, lists solely in-frame clones and lacks some. The sample yields 7,500 or so clones, roughly 80% seen once. The authors processed graft tissue to release intraepithelial and lamina propria lymphocytes. The material was ileum tissue, obtained around 120 days after transplant. The receptors stem from a human patient who received an intestinal transplant, so some T cells may come from the graft donor.

The chain is built from TRBV19 and TRBJ2-4; 9 bases fit TRBD2. Trimming removed 8 bases from V and 12 bases from J; junction bases left unmatched: 8. The germline V gene has CDR1 LNHDA and CDR2 SQIVND (reference sequence). This CDR3 has 12 amino acids. The DNA for the CDR3 is TGTGCCAGTGGGGTTAGCGGGAGCGCTCAGTACTTC. Translating gives CASGVSGSAQYF.

The CDR3 sequence is CASRVGRHMNTEAFF. DNA of the CDR3: TGTGCCAGCAGGGTCGGACGGCATATGAACACTGAAGCTTTCTTT. The J gene is TRBJ1-1, the V gene TRBV2; the D is unclear. Germline CDR1 reads SNHLY; CDR2 reads FYNNEI. The V end lost 6 bases, the J end lost 0 bases, and 14 bases lay between the germline ends. The CDR3 totals 15 residues.

V is TRBV6-6 and J is TRBJ1-3; D gene uncertain. The germline V gene encodes CDR1 MNHNY and CDR2 SVGAGI (reference sequence). The germline V and J ends were trimmed by 11 bases and 2 bases, with 13 bases remaining between them. This CDR3 has 13 residues. Here the CDR3 reads CAAAYSAGNTIYF. CDR3 bases: TGTGCCGCGGCCTACTCGGCTGGAAACACCATATATTTT.

This clone turned up a few times. The gene calls are TRBV9 and TRBJ1-1, with D possibly matching TRBD1 (6 bases). Trimming pared 6 bases from V and 1 base from J, leaving 13 bases between. Germline V gene sequence: CDR1 SGDLS, CDR2 YYNGEE. The CDR3 spans 14 residues. Here the CDR3 DNA reads TGTGCCAGCAACCCGGACAGCCCGAACACTGAAGCTTTCTTT. Translation gives CASNPDSPNTEAFF.

CDR3 sequence: CASSRTESPLHF. The CDR3 region has the DNA TGTGCCAGCAGTAGGACAGAGTCACCCCTCCACTTT. The J gene is TRBJ1-6, the V gene TRBV7-2, with D perhaps TRBD1 (6 bases). CDR1 is SGHTA and CDR2 is FQGNSA in the germline V gene. The CDR3 loop spans 12 amino acids. The V gene lost 6 bases and the J gene lost 10 bases, with 10 bases spanning the gap.

V is TRBV7-2 and J is TRBJ2-7; the match to TRBD2 covers 8 bases. Per the germline V gene, CDR1 is SGHTA and CDR2 is FQGNSA. CDR3 size: 15 residues. V lost 5 bases to trimming and J lost 0 bases; unmatched junction nucleotides: 6. As DNA, the CDR3 is TGTGCCAGCAGCCAATGGACTAGCTACTCCTACGAGCAGTACTTC. It yields the protein CASSQWTSYSYEQYF.

The chain recombines TRBV9 with TRBJ1-1, with unresolved D. There are 13 residues in the CDR3. The germline gives CDR1 SGDLS, CDR2 YYNGEE. The V gene lost 0 bases and the J gene lost 3 bases, with 6 bases spanning the gap. The CDR3: CASSVVGDTEAFF. The CDR3 DNA is TGTGCCAGCAGCGTAGTAGGTGACACTGAAGCTTTCTTT.

The rearrangement links TRBV28 to TRBJ2-1; D is ambiguous. The germline CDR1 and CDR2 sequences are MDHEN and SYDVKM. The CDR3 is made up of 12 amino acids. With 3 bases removed from V and 4 bases from J, the gap between germline ends came to 4 bases. CDR3 nucleotides: TGTGCCAGCAGTTTTGCGTACAATGAGCAGTTCTTC. Amino acid sequence: CASSFAYNEQFF.

This rearrangement joins TRBV7-2 to TRBJ2-3, with TRBD2 matching over 11 bases. The CDR3 contains 16 residues. In germline, CDR1 is SGHTA, CDR2 FQGNSA. With V trimmed by 5 bases and J by 1 base, 5 bases remained unmatched. The chain's CDR3 is CASSARLAGRTDTQYF. CDR3 nucleotides: TGTGCCAGCAGCGCCCGACTAGCGGGGCGCACAGATACGCAGTATTTT.

The chain has TRBV15 and TRBJ2-1, with D perhaps assigned TRBD1 or TRBD2 (5 bases each). V dropped 5 bases and J dropped 10 bases, with 15 bases sitting between them. CDR3 length: 13 amino acids. Germline V gene data show CDR1 as LNHNV and CDR2 as YYDKDF (reference sequence). The CDR3 loop reads CATSWIRDQEQFF. The CDR3 bases are TGTGCCACCAGCTGGATCCGGGACCAGGAGCAGTTCTTC.

The gene calls are TRBV6-1 and TRBJ2-2, with 10 bases lining up with TRBD2. There are 17 residues in the CDR3. Germline CDR1 reads MNHNS; CDR2 reads SASEGT. V lost 3 bases, J lost 3 bases, and 7 bases stayed unmatched. CDR3 DNA sequence: TGTGCCAGCAGTGAGAATCTAGCGGGAGCGCACACCGGGGAGCTGTTTTTT. As protein: CASSENLAGAHTGELFF.

J is TRBJ2-2 and V is TRBV4-2, with D possibly TRBD2 on 5 matching bases. In germline, CDR1 is LGHNA, CDR2 YNFKEQ. Trimming removed 3 bases from V and 6 bases from J, with 11 bases in between. This CDR3 comprises 14 residues. The CDR3 coding sequence is TGTGCCAGCAGCCACTCCACCGGGGCCGGGGAGCTGTTTTTT. Its protein product is CASSHSTGAGELFF.

The J gene is TRBJ1-2, the V gene TRBV30, with a tentative D call TRBD1 (6 bases). V lost 1 base and J lost 5, with 8 bases in between. The CDR3 sequence is 12 residues long. CDR1 is GTSNPN and CDR2 is SVGIG in the germline V gene (reference sequence). The chain's CDR3 is CAWSGQGYGYTF. Here the CDR3 DNA reads TGTGCCTGGAGTGGGCAGGGGTATGGCTACACCTTC.

The chain couples TRBV6-5 to TRBJ2-7; D might be TRBD1 (5 bases). CDR1 is MNHEY and CDR2 is SVGAGI in the germline V gene. Trimming removed 6 bases from V and 2 bases from J, with 14 bases in between. There are 14 residues in the CDR3. This CDR3 is CASSDGDRTYEQYF. The CDR3 region has the DNA TGTGCCAGCAGCGACGGTGACAGAACCTACGAGCAGTACTTC.

This clone was recorded once. The V gene is TRBV2, the J gene TRBJ2-3; TRBD2 agrees at 9 bases. The germline V gene has CDR1 SNHLY and CDR2 FYNNEI. Trimming took 8 bases from V and 2 from J; bases not matched to a gene: 8. This CDR3 has 15 residues. The CDR3 sequence: CASARTSALTDTQYF. The CDR3, as DNA: TGTGCCAGCGCCCGGACTAGCGCCCTCACAGATACGCAGTATTTT.

The rearrangement uses TRBV28 and TRBJ2-7; D unresolved. Between the trimmed V and J ends, which lost 5 bases and 1 base, there was a span of 12 bases. Per germline, CDR1 MDHEN and CDR2 SYDVKM. CDR3 length: 14 amino acids. This CDR3 reads CASSADAPSYEQYF. The CDR3 DNA is TGTGCCAGCAGTGCAGACGCGCCTTCCTACGAGCAGTACTTC.

The chain recombines TRBV5-3 with TRBJ2-1, with D possibly TRBD2 on 5 matching bases. TRBV5-3 is recorded as an ORF, its role being uncertain. This CDR3 region has 15 residues. With 4 bases removed from V and 2 bases from J, the gap between germline ends came to 13 bases. The CDR3 sequence: CARSPSGTTYNEQFF. The CDR3 nucleotides read TGTGCCAGAAGCCCTTCGGGAACGACCTACAATGAGCAGTTCTTC.

V is TRBV10-1 and J is TRBJ1-1; perhaps TRBD1 as D (5 bases). Trimming shortened V by 0 bases and J by 1 base, and 9 bases separated the two germline ends. The germline V gene encodes CDR1 WNHNN and CDR2 SYGVQD (reference sequence). The CDR3 runs 15 residues. The CDR3 sequence is CASSESRTPNTEAFF. In DNA form, the CDR3 reads TGCGCCAGCAGTGAGTCAAGGACACCGAACACTGAAGCTTTCTTT.

This clone turned up a few times. V usage is TRBV5-5 and J usage is TRBJ2-3, with TRBD2 matching over 9 bases. With 1 base clipped from V and 6 bases from J, the junction kept 6 bases outside the gene matches. Looked up from germline, CDR1 is SGHKS and CDR2 is YYEKEE (reference sequence). This CDR3 has 15 amino acids. DNA of the CDR3: TGTGCCAGCAGCTTGCTAGCGGGGCTTCGGGATACGCAGTATTTT. Its protein product is CASSLLAGLRDTQYF.

This clone was seen a few times. Here the CDR3 reads CAISDPLQGPYGYTF. The CDR3 nucleotides read TGTGCCATCAGTGATCCATTGCAGGGGCCCTATGGCTACACCTTC. This chain connects TRBV10-3 to TRBJ1-2; the D gene is possibly TRBD1 (6 bases). Germline CDR1 reads ENHRY; CDR2 reads SYGVKD. The CDR3 has 15 amino acids. V lost 3 bases and J lost 4, with 15 bases in between.

V is TRBV6-6 and J is TRBJ1-2, with D possibly matching TRBD1 (6 bases). Germline V gene sequence: CDR1 MNHNY, CDR2 SVGAGI (reference sequence). The CDR3 has 14 residues. V was shortened by 6 bases and J by 4 bases, with 15 bases between the two germline ends. CDR3 sequence: CASRDGGSPYGYTF. CDR3 nucleotide sequence: TGTGCCAGCAGGGATGGGGGCTCCCCCTATGGCTACACCTTC.

The CDR3 loop is CASSPGAGETQYF. The CDR3 DNA sequence: TGTGCCAGCAGCCCAGGGGCGGGGGAGACCCAGTACTTC. The V call is TRBV7-9, the J call TRBJ2-5; perhaps D is TRBD1 or TRBD2 (6 bases each). The CDR3 is 13 amino acids. Trimming cost V 5 bases and J 5 bases, with 12 bases left between them. Germline CDR1 reads SEHNR; CDR2 reads FQNEAQ (reference sequence).

This clone was detected only a few times. The chain couples TRBV11-3 to TRBJ2-4, with 7 bases identical to TRBD1. Per germline, CDR1 SGHNT and CDR2 YENEEA. CDR3 length equals 16 residues. The V and J ends lost 5 bases and 1 base, in that order; junction bases with no gene match: 8. The CDR3 bases are TGTGCCAGCAGCCGATGGGACAGTGATGCCAAAAACATTCAGTACTTC. This gives the protein CASSRWDSDAKNIQYF.

The chain employs TRBV19 and TRBJ1-5; tentative D call: TRBD1 (6 bases). The CDR3 totals 14 residues. V lost 5 bases, J lost 5 bases, and 13 bases lay in between. Germline V gives CDR1 LNHDA, CDR2 SQIVND (reference sequence). Here the CDR3 DNA reads TGTGCCAGTAGTGGATCTGGGGGCTATCAGCCCCAGCATTTT. Amino acids: CASSGSGGYQPQHF.

This clone showed up just a few times. The chain uses TRBV6-6 and TRBJ1-2; TRBD1 might be the D (6 bases). Between the trimmed V and J ends, which lost 0 bases and 7 bases, there was a span of 12 bases. CDR1 is MNHNY and CDR2 is SVGAGI in the germline V gene (reference sequence). The CDR3 length is 14 residues. CDR3 sequence (DNA): TGTGCCAGCAGTTACTCTACCAGGGGACTTGGCTACACCTTC. Amino acids: CASSYSTRGLGYTF.

As for this clone: The junction departs from germline at one end; a sequencing error may be responsible. The V and J genes are TRBV6-5 and TRBJ1-2; D is perhaps TRBD1 (5 bases). The CDR3 runs 15 residues. Germline lookup yields CDR1 MNHEY and CDR2 SVGAGI. The CDR3, as DNA: TGTGCCTGCAGCTCACCTCAGACAGCCAACTATGGCTACACCTTC. This encodes CACSSPQTANYGYTF.

This chain links TRBV5-6 with TRBJ2-1; D ambiguous. There are 11 residues in the CDR3. Trimming stripped 3 bases from V and 6 bases from J, with 4 bases between. Germline CDR1 SGHDT, CDR2 YYEEEE. The CDR3: CASSWGNEQFF. CDR3 nucleotide sequence: TGTGCCAGCAGCTGGGGCAATGAGCAGTTCTTC.